These 4 T cell receptor beta chains share one sample of origin, sequenced in a study of cytomegalovirus exposure and HLA in healthy donors. The PCR had 60 Vbeta and 13 Jbeta primers. Sequencing was performed with immunoSEQ multiplex PCR; in TCRdb, only in-frame clones are kept and a portion is missing. The table has under 200,000 clones, approximately 82% seen once. The sequenced material came from PBMCs. The receptor source for this set is a woman aged 18-30 years in good health and CMV-seropositive.

V usage is TRBV7-2 and J usage is TRBJ2-1; possibly TRBD1 for D (6 bases). Trimming cost V 1 base and J 0 bases, with 7 bases left between them. From germline, CDR1 is SGHTA and CDR2 FQGNSA. The CDR3 runs 15 residues. The CDR3 sequence: CASSLGGPSYNEQFF. Written as DNA, the CDR3 is TGTGCCAGCAGCTTAGGGGGGCCCTCCTACAATGAGCAGTTCTTC.

The chain employs TRBV4-2 and TRBJ2-1; D possibly corresponds to TRBD2 (9 bases). There are 16 residues in the CDR3. V gave up 0 bases and J gave up 7 bases, with 16 bases separating them. Per the germline V gene, CDR1 is LGHNA and CDR2 is YNFKEQ. CDR3 nucleotide sequence: TGTGCCAGCAGCCAAGATGGCGGGGGGGACAGGAATGAGCAGTTCTTC. It codes for CASSQDGGGDRNEQFF.

The chain recombines TRBV4-1 with TRBJ2-1; TRBD2 matches at 14 bases. V dropped 1 base and J dropped 10; count of bases not matched to a gene: 3. Germline V gene lookup returns CDR1 MGHRA and CDR2 YSYEKL. The CDR3 runs to 15 residues. The CDR3 here is CASSQVGLAGEEQFF. DNA for the CDR3: TGCGCCAGCAGCCAAGTGGGACTAGCGGGGGAAGAGCAGTTCTTC.

The CDR3 DNA is TGTGCCAGCAGTTATGAAGGGGGCGATTACGAGCAGTACTTC. It specifies CASSYEGGDYEQYF. This chain joins TRBV27 and TRBJ2-7, with 7 bases identical to TRBD1. This CDR3 has 14 amino acids. Per the germline V gene, CDR1 is MNHEY and CDR2 is SMNVEV (reference sequence). V shed 4 bases and J 4 bases; nucleotides not matched to a gene: 7.